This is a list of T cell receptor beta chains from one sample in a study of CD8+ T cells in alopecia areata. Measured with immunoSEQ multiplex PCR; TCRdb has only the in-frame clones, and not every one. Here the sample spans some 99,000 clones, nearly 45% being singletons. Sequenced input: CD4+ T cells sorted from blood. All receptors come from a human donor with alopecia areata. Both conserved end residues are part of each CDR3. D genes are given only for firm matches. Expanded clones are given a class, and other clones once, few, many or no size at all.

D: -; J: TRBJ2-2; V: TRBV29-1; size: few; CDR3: CSVGITGSAGELFF; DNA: TGCAGCGTTGGGATAACAGGGTCGGCCGGGGAGCTGTTTTTT
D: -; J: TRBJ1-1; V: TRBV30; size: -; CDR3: CAWRGGQYNTEAFF; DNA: TGTGCCTGGCGTGGGGGGCAGTATAACACTGAAGCTTTCTTT
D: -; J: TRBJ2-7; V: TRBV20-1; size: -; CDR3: CSEWQPYEQYF; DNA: TGCAGTGAATGGCAGCCCTACGAGCAGTACTTC
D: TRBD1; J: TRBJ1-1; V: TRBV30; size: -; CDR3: CAWSQQGSEAFF; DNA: TGTGCCTGGAGTCAACAGGGGTCTGAAGCTTTCTTT
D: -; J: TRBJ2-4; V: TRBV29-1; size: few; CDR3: CSVRDGGDIQYF; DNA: TGCAGCGTAAGGGACGGAGGGGACATTCAGTACTTC
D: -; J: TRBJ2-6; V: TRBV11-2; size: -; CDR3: CASSPVTKANVLTF; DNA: TGTGCCAGCAGCCCCGTGACGAAGGCCAACGTCCTGACTTTC
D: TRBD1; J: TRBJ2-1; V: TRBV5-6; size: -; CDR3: CASSGQVNEQFF; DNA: TGTGCCAGCAGTGGACAGGTCAATGAGCAGTTCTTC
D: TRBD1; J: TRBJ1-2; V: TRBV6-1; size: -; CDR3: CASSLDRGGGYTF; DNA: TGTGCCAGCAGTTTGGACAGGGGAGGTGGCTACACCTTC
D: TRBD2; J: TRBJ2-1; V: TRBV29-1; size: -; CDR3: CSATGLLSYNEQFF; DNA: TGCAGCGCCACGGGACTACTCTCCTACAATGAGCAGTTCTTC
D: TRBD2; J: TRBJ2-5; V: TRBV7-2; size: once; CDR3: CASSLGPSTSGGGTQYF; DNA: TGTGCCAGCAGCTTAGGCCCCTCTACTAGCGGGGGGGGGACCCAGTACTTC
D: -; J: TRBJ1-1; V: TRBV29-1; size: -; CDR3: CSVGGMNTEAFF; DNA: TGCAGCGTAGGGGGAATGAACACTGAAGCTTTCTTT
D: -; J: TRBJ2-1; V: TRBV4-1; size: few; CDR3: CASSQGQGNYNEQFF; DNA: TGCGCCAGCAGCCAAGGTCAGGGGAACTACAATGAGCAGTTCTTC
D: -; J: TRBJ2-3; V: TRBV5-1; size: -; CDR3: CASSLGGRTDTQYF; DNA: TGCGCCAGCAGCTTGGGGGGCCGAACAGATACGCAGTATTTT
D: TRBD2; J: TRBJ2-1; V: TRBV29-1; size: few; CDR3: CSVGVAGGPSGYNEQFF; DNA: TGCAGCGTTGGAGTAGCGGGAGGGCCGAGTGGGTACAATGAGCAGTTCTTC
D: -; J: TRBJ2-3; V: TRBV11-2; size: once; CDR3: CASSLDYVASDTQYF; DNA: TGTGCCAGCAGCTTAGATTATGTGGCGTCAGATACGCAGTATTTT
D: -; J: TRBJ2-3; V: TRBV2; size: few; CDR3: CASSRGIIADTQYF; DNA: TGTGCCAGCAGCAGAGGTATTATTGCAGATACGCAGTATTTT
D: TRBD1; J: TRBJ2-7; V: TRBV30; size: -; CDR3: CAWAGQATYEQYF; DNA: TGTGCCTGGGCGGGACAGGCAACCTACGAGCAGTACTTC
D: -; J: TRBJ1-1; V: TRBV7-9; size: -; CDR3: CASSTPHVGMNTEAFF; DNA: TGTGCCAGCAGCACTCCCCATGTGGGCATGAACACTGAAGCTTTCTTT
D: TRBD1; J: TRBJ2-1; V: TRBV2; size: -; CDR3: CASRPDRGSYNEQFF; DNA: TGTGCCAGCAGACCCGACAGGGGCTCCTACAATGAGCAGTTCTTC
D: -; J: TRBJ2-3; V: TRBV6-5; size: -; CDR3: CASRTGTTDTQYF; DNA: TGTGCCAGCAGAACCGGGACCACAGATACGCAGTATTTT
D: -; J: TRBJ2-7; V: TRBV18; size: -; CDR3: CASSPRDNYEQYF; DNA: TGTGCCAGCTCACCTCGGGACAACTACGAGCAGTACTTC
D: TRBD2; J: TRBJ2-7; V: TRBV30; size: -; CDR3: CAWSAPGGSQGEQYF; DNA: TGTGCCTGGAGTGCCCCGGGAGGAAGTCAAGGGGAGCAGTACTTC
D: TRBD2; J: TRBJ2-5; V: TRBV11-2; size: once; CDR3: CASSLGLAGRQETQYF; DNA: TGTGCCAGCAGCTTAGGACTAGCGGGCCGTCAAGAGACCCAGTACTTC
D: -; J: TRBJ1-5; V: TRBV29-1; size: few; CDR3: CSASGGSNQPQHF; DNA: TGCAGCGCCTCGGGAGGTAGCAATCAGCCCCAGCATTTT
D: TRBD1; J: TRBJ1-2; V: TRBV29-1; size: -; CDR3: CSVGTGQDYGYTF; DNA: TGCAGCGTTGGCACGGGACAGGACTATGGCTACACCTTC
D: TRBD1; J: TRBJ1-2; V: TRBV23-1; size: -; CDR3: CASRRPGIPGTASNYGYTF; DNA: TGCGCCAGCAGGCGACCGGGTATTCCGGGGACAGCTTCCAACTATGGCTACACCTTC
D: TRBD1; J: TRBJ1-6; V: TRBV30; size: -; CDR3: CAWIRDRGYNSPLHF; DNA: TGTGCCTGGATCCGGGACAGGGGTTATAATTCACCCCTCCACTTT
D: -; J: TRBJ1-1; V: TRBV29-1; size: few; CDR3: CSVEARVNTEAFF; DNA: TGCAGCGTGGAGGCCAGAGTGAACACTGAAGCTTTCTTT
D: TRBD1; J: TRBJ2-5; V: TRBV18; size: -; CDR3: CASSPQDREETQYF; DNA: TGTGCCAGCTCACCCCAGGACAGGGAAGAGACCCAGTACTTC
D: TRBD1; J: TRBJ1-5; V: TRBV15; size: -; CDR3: CATSTWDRGLNQPQHF; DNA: TGTGCCACCAGCACGTGGGACAGGGGGCTCAATCAGCCCCAGCATTTT
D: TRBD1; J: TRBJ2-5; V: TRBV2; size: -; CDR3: CASRMDREETQYF; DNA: TGTGCCAGCAGGATGGACAGGGAAGAGACCCAGTACTTC
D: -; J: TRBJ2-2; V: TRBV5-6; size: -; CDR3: CASSFGGNTGELFF; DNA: TGTGCCAGCAGCTTCGGCGGGAACACCGGGGAGCTGTTTTTT
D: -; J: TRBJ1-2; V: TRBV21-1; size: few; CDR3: CASSKSEVPYGYTF; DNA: TGTGCCAGCAGCAAATCAGAGGTCCCCTATGGCTACACCTTC
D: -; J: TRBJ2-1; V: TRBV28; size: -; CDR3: CASSLIRATEQFF; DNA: TGTGCCAGCAGTTTAATAAGGGCAACTGAGCAGTTCTTC
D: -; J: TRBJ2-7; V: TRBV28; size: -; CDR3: CASSNTVYEQYF; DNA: TGTGCCAGCTCTAATACAGTCTACGAGCAGTACTTC
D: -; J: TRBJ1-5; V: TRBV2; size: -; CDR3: CASSERVFGNQPQHF; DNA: TGTGCCAGCAGTGAACGGGTTTTTGGCAATCAGCCCCAGCATTTT
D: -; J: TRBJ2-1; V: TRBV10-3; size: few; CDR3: CAMGPSSYEQFF; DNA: TGTGCCATGGGACCCTCTTCCTATGAGCAGTTCTTC
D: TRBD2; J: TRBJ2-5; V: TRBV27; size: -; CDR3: CASRATNSGVVAQYF; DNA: TGTGCCAGCAGGGCGACTAATAGCGGGGTTGTGGCCCAGTACTTC
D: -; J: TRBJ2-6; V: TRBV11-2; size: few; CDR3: CASSRGQPGANVLTF; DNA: TGTGCCAGCAGCCGAGGACAGCCTGGGGCCAACGTCCTGACTTTC
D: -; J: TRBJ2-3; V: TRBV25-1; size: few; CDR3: CATLADTQYF; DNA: TGTGCCACCCTCGCAGATACGCAGTATTTT
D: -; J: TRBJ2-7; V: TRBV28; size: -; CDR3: CASLSGASYEQYF; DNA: TGTGCCAGCCTCTCCGGGGCTAGCTACGAGCAGTACTTC
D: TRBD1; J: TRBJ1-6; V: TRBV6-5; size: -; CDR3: CASSNRQGNSPLHF; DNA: TGTGCCAGCAGCAACCGACAGGGAAATTCACCCCTCCACTTT
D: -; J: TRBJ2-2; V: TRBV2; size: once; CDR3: CASSVSGIAGELFF; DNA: TGTGCCAGCAGTGTGTCGGGGATCGCCGGGGAGCTGTTTTTT
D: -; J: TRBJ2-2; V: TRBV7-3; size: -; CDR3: CASSAQHNTGELFF; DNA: TGTGCCAGCAGCGCCCAGCATAACACCGGGGAGCTGTTTTTT
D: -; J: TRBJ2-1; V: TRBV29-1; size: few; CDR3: CSVGQGAGNEQFF; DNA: TGCAGCGTTGGGCAGGGCGCGGGGAATGAGCAGTTCTTC
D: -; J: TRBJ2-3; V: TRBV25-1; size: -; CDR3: CASSGINSDTQYF; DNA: TGTGCCAGCAGTGGCATCAATTCAGATACGCAGTATTTT
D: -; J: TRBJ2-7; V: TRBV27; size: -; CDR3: CASSSLMGSTNPHEQYF; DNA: TGTGCCAGCAGTTCCCTAATGGGGTCTACAAACCCCCACGAGCAGTACTTC
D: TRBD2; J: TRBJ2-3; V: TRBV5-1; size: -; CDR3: CASSSGTSGTDTQYF; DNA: TGCGCCAGCAGCTCCGGGACTAGCGGAACAGATACGCAGTATTTT